This T cell receptor beta chain was captured by sequencing in a study of blood T cells in healthy people across ages (dated by TCRdb to between 2014 and 2017). Background on the whole study: In model experiments, template switching captured roughly one uniquely barcoded TCR beta cDNA molecule for every two T cells. To avoid experimental bias, donors of different ages were spread randomly across the sequencing lanes. Using the same blood draw, the study looked at two additional independent replicas of 1 million unique cDNA reads for two donors, one aged 18 to 30 and the other aged 80 or older. The study measured age-related changes in TCR beta repertoire diversity using deep sequencing normalized with unique cDNA molecular identifiers. The donors were split into four age groups: young (average approximately 16 years), middle-aged (39), aged (more than 60) and long-lived (roughly 88). The paper as a whole reports these results and caveats: The percentage of naive T cells measured by flow cytometry correlated strongly with observed TCR beta diversity. Conclusive comparison of naive and antigen-experienced compartments was prevented by the profiling of bulk unsorted PBMCs. Total diversity estimates from one million sequenced T cells were considered lower bounds and underestimates. The CMV infection status of donors was not known, potentially confounding age-related changes in expanded clonotypes. Compared with the aged group, more naive CD4+ T cells, fewer expanded clones and increased TCR diversity were shown by the long-lived group, suggesting age selection. Observed TCR beta diversity per million T cells fell roughly linearly with age, and a significant reduction was already apparent by age about 43.

Systemically healthy Caucasian individuals from Russia, some 36 in total and aged roughly 6 to 100 years, were included as donors. Each donor gave ten milliliters of peripheral blood, drawn into EDTA-treated Vacutainer tubes. PBMCs were isolated by Ficoll-Paque density-gradient centrifugation, with at least 6.5 million obtained per sample. Trizol reagent was used to extract total RNA from the PBMCs, yielding at least 5.5 micrograms per sample. The percentages of naive CD45RAhigh/CD27high T cells were determined by flow cytometry on a PBMC aliquot from every donor. Notes on this clonotype: Its antigen target is currently unknown. The sample holds no much larger clone one base away, and base qualities are not on file.

Library preparation employed 5' RACE. The sequencing machine was an Illumina HiSeq 2500. The second PCR ran for about 7 to 11 cycles and used a J-beta primer mix along with a sample-barcoded 5' primer. A template-switch 5' adaptor carrying 12 random nucleotides introduced a unique molecular identifier onto each TCR beta cDNA molecule. At least 2.5 million CDR3-containing paired-end reads were obtained from each sample. First-strand cDNA was synthesized from all RNA with the Mint cDNA synthesis kit, primed by a TRBC-specific oligonucleotide. All cDNA was treated with uracil-DNA glycosylase and then went through a first 18-cycle PCR with the universal primers M1SS and BC2_uni_R. Per the original workflow: For normalization, 1 million high-quality reads were randomly selected from each sample, with every read carrying a distinct molecular identifier. Reads with shared molecular identifiers were discarded instead of being binned into consensus sequences. MiTCR, set to a Q25 quality threshold and the strictest error-elimination algorithm, was used for CDR3 identification, clonotype clustering and error correction. A nonparametric unseen species model with Euler transformation was used to estimate a lower bound on total TCR beta diversity. Using fastp at Q25 and MiXCR, TCRdb reprocessed the public reads and kept productive beta chains. Here each entry gathers all rows of one CDR3 protein and keeps the most common genes and DNA. The V and J calls here are based on TCRdb, not the publication. Recorded for this sample are some 700,000 distinct CDR3 sequences; 22% of them occurred a single time. The top ten clones comprise 20% to 25% of the sample.

The TCR originated in a man between 70 and 80 years old in good health. The sample taken for sequencing was blood.

The base sequence is TGTGCCAGCAGTCCCTTGGGGACGCGGGGTACGCCCCAGCATTTT. Translated, this gives CASSPLGTRGTPQHF. This receptor chain uses TRBV27 and TRBJ1-5; the D region possibly corresponds to TRBD1 (5 bases align). V loses 5 bases, J loses 9 bases, and the germline ends lie 20 bases apart. From the cysteine through the phenylalanine, the CDR3 covers 15 amino acids. Kept here is only the CDR3 DNA, which spans 45 bases and is read in frame from base 1. CDR1 and CDR2, per the germline V gene (reference sequence), are MNHEY and SMNVEV.